This entry describes one T cell receptor beta chain. This sample is drawn from a study of blood T cell repertoires in COVID-19. Study-level background: The United States, Italy and Spain supplied acute and convalescent COVID-19 samples.

In the authors' workflow: Counts of nucleated cells, estimated from reference gene primer amplification, were obtained. Clones were read by immunoSEQ multiplex PCR, and TCRdb kept only the in-frame ones, dropping some. V, J and clone size are taken as reported in that table, and D and trimming were inferred from the DNA itself. Among 150,000 to 200,000 clones listed, more than 75% were seen once. There are 15 residues in the CDR3. Germline assignment: CDR1 SGHTA and CDR2 FQGNSA. Trimming cost V 5 bases and J 0 bases, with 10 bases left between them. The material sequenced was peripheral blood. The TCR comes from a man aged 35 to 55 with active or convalescent COVID-19. V usage is TRBV7-2 and J usage is TRBJ2-2; D is possibly TRBD1 (5 bases). CDR3 in DNA: TGTGCCAGCAGCCAGGACAAGGCGAACACCGGGGAGCTGTTTTTT. This encodes CASSQDKANTGELFF.